This passage covers 27 T cell receptor beta chains from one sample sequenced in a study of Ad26.COV2.S vaccination and SARS-CoV-2 variants. The treatment here: around 19 received Ad26.COV2.S at low or high dose, single or two shots; 5 received placebo; per-sample allocation not given. The investigators took samples on day 63 after the first vaccine or placebo injection. TCRdb's table, derived via immunoSEQ multiplex PCR, lists solely in-frame clones and lacks some. The repertoire holds 400,000 to 450,000 clones, with 75% to 95% as singletons. The specimen comprised peripheral blood, sampled in a trial of Ad26.COV2.S vaccine versus placebo. These TCRs come from a person between 18 and 65 years old who received the Ad26.COV2.S COVID-19 vaccine or a placebo.

DNA of the CDR3: TGTGCCATCAGTAGGCGAGAATCTGAGCAGTTCTTC. Protein: CAISRRESEQFF. The rearrangement links TRBV10-3 to TRBJ2-1, with unresolved D. The CDR3 is made up of 12 amino acids. Trimming took off 5 bases at V and 9 bases at J, with 11 bases between the two ends. The germline V gene has CDR1 ENHRY and CDR2 SYGVKD.

This chain's CDR3 is CASSLGGARTDTQYF. CDR3 DNA: TGTGCCAGCAGCTTAGGTGGGGCGCGCACAGATACGCAGTATTTT. The V call is TRBV11-3, the J call TRBJ2-3; TRBD1 might be the D (5 bases). Germline V gene data show CDR1 as SGHNT and CDR2 as YENEEA. This CDR3 has 15 residues. V was shortened by 1 base and J by 1 base, with 9 bases between the two germline ends. Complete variable domain (other parts from reference TRBV11-3 and TRBJ2-3): EAGVVQSPRYKIIEKKQPVAFWCNPISGHNTLYWYLQNLGQGPELLIRYENEEAVDDSQLPKDRFSAERLKGVDSTLKIQPAELGDSAVYLCASSLGGARTDTQYFGPGTRLTVL.

The J gene is TRBJ2-2, the V gene TRBV18; 11 bases match TRBD2. The CDR3 is made up of 15 amino acids. Trimming took 3 bases from V and 6 from J; bases not matched to a gene: 3. Germline CDR1 KGHSH, CDR2 LQKENI. CDR3 nucleotides: TGTGCCAGCTCACCGACTAGCGGGACCGCCGGGGAGCTGTTTTTT. Translated: CASSPTSGTAGELFF.

This clone turned up a few times. The chain carries TRBV19 and TRBJ1-1; the D is unclear. Deletions cut 5 bases from V and 6 bases from J, with 16 bases between. CDR1 is LNHDA and CDR2 is SQIVND in the germline V gene (reference sequence). This CDR3 contains 14 residues. Here the CDR3 DNA reads TGTGCCAGTAGTTACCTGCCCCAAGCGGCTGAAGCTTTCTTT. It encodes CASSYLPQAAEAFF.

This chain uses TRBV11-2 with TRBJ2-3; weak D call: TRBD2 (6 bases). Between the trimmed V and J ends, which lost 1 base and 2 bases, there was a span of 13 bases. Looked up from germline, CDR1 is SGHAT and CDR2 is FQNNGV. The CDR3 has 16 residues. The CDR3 region has the DNA TGTGCCAGCAGCTTAGTAGCAGCGGGTCTCACAGATACGCAGTATTTT. Amino acid sequence: CASSLVAAGLTDTQYF.

In DNA form, the CDR3 reads TGTGCCAGCAGTTTATGGTTAGCGGGAAATGAGCAGTTCTTC. This codes for CASSLWLAGNEQFF. V usage is TRBV28 and J usage is TRBJ2-1; 8 positions agree with TRBD2. The germline gives CDR1 MDHEN, CDR2 SYDVKM. V was pared by 0 bases and J by 7 bases, with 2 bases of the junction left unmatched. The CDR3 length is 14 residues.

The rearrangement links TRBV2 to TRBJ2-1; 10 nucleotides line up with TRBD2. The germline gives CDR1 SNHLY, CDR2 FYNNEI. V shed 3 bases, J shed 4 bases, and the junction held 6 bases outside the gene matches. The CDR3 is 16 amino acids. The CDR3 loop is CASSDLLTSGYNEQFF. CDR3 in DNA: TGTGCCAGCAGTGACCTACTGACTAGCGGGTACAATGAGCAGTTCTTC.

The rearrangement joins TRBV4-3 to TRBJ2-7; 9 bases match TRBD1. This CDR3 comprises 19 residues. Losses at the gene ends were 0 bases for V and 2 bases for J; bases not matched to a gene: 14. Germline V lookup: CDR1 LGHNA, CDR2 YSLEER. CDR3 in DNA: TGCGCCAGCAGCCAAGAAGCCGAATGGCGGGACAGGGCCCCCTACGAGCAGTACTTC. Translated, it gives CASSQEAEWRDRAPYEQYF.

V is TRBV6-6 and J is TRBJ2-7; D might be TRBD1 or TRBD2, each matching 5 bases. Trimming took off 4 bases at V and 2 bases at J, with 12 bases between the two ends. In germline, CDR1 is MNHNY, CDR2 SVGAGI (reference sequence). This CDR3 spans 14 amino acids. The CDR3 loop reads CASSSGTVAYEQYF. CDR3 coding DNA: TGTGCCAGCAGTTCCGGGACCGTAGCCTACGAGCAGTACTTC.

J is TRBJ1-2 and V is TRBV7-9; D is ambiguous. CDR3 size: 16 residues. Trimming took 2 bases from V and 0 from J, leaving 13 bases between them. Germline values: CDR1 SEHNR, CDR2 FQNEAQ (reference sequence). The CDR3 loop reads CASSLFLTDSNYGYTF. The CDR3, as DNA: TGTGCCAGCAGCTTATTTCTGACCGACTCTAACTATGGCTACACCTTC.

This chain links TRBV6-5 with TRBJ1-1; D perhaps matches TRBD1 (5 bases). In germline, CDR1 is MNHEY, CDR2 SVGAGI. Trimming shortened V by 1 base and J by 5 bases, and 11 bases separated the two germline ends. This CDR3 is built from 14 residues. The CDR3 loop reads CASSYYQGETEAFF. The CDR3 DNA reads TGTGCCAGCAGTTACTACCAGGGAGAGACTGAAGCTTTCTTT.

The chain recombines TRBV7-6 with TRBJ2-1; D not resolved. The CDR3 length is 16 residues. Per germline, CDR1 SGHVS and CDR2 FNYEAQ. The V gene lost 4 bases and the J gene lost 0 bases, with 13 bases spanning the gap. CDR3 sequence reads: CASSSVPENSYNEQFF. The CDR3 DNA sequence: TGTGCCAGCAGCTCAGTCCCGGAAAACTCCTACAATGAGCAGTTCTTC.

The V gene is TRBV18, the J gene TRBJ1-3; D ambiguous. The V end was cut by 2 bases, the J end by 0 bases, with 14 bases between. Per germline, CDR1 KGHSH and CDR2 LQKENI. This CDR3 region has 17 residues. CDR3 residues: CASSPSGASFSGNTIYF. CDR3 nucleotide sequence: TGTGCCAGCTCACCATCGGGAGCATCCTTCTCTGGAAACACCATATATTTT.

V is TRBV4-1 and J is TRBJ2-5; 14 nucleotides align to TRBD2. Trimming at V came to 2 bases and at J to 4 bases, leaving 6 bases not matched to a gene. This CDR3 region has 17 residues. From germline, CDR1 is MGHRA and CDR2 YSYEKL. CDR3 region: CASSQTGTSGSGETQYF. In nucleotides, the CDR3 is TGCGCCAGCAGCCAAACCGGGACTAGCGGGAGCGGAGAGACCCAGTACTTC.

The J gene is TRBJ2-2, the V gene TRBV29-1; 8 bases are shared with TRBD1. Germline V gene sequence: CDR1 SQVTM, CDR2 ANQGSEA. J gave up 1 base and V 4 bases, and 8 bases lay outside the gene matches. The CDR3 sequence is 16 residues long. The CDR3 sequence is CSVALMTGVNTGELFF. In nucleotides, the CDR3 is TGCAGCGTTGCCCTCATGACAGGGGTGAACACCGGGGAGCTGTTTTTT.

This clone was seen just once. The V gene is TRBV29-1, the J gene TRBJ1-1, with unresolved D. Trimming cost V 7 bases and J 0 bases, with 24 bases left between them. Per germline, CDR1 SQVTM and CDR2 ANQGSEA. The CDR3 is 17 residues long. The CDR3 is CSAVVGWQPTMNTEAFF. For the CDR3, the DNA is TGCAGCGCCGTGGTCGGGTGGCAGCCCACTATGAACACTGAAGCTTTCTTT.

The chain combines TRBV27 with TRBJ1-2, with D tentatively TRBD1 (5 bases). Germline lookup yields CDR1 MNHEY and CDR2 SMNVEV (reference sequence). This CDR3 is built from 14 residues. V was clipped by 3 bases and J by 0 bases, with 8 bases between them. CDR3 region: CASSFQGTNYGYTF. The CDR3 bases are TGTGCCAGCAGTTTCCAGGGCACTAACTATGGCTACACCTTC.

This clone has just one count. This sequence joins TRBV19 and TRBJ2-7; D may be TRBD1 (6 bases). Germline-derived CDR1 and CDR2 are LNHDA and SQIVND (reference sequence). This CDR3 is 20 amino acids long. The V end was cut by 3 bases, the J end by 2 bases, with 29 bases between. The CDR3 sequence: CASSMGTRINGASYPYEQYF. CDR3 nucleotide sequence: TGTGCCAGTAGTATGGGGACACGGATTAACGGGGCCAGTTACCCCTACGAGCAGTACTTC.

The rearrangement links TRBV10-2 to TRBJ2-5; D gene unclear. Germline V gene sequence: CDR1 WSHSY, CDR2 SAAADI. V lost 6 bases and J 0 bases, leaving 2 bases between the germline ends. CDR3 length: 11 residues. In nucleotides, the CDR3 is TGCGCCAGCAGGTACCAAGAGACCCAGTACTTC. Translating gives CASRYQETQYF.

The chain recombines TRBV7-2 with TRBJ2-2; D is unclear. The CDR3 consists of 16 residues. V was clipped by 5 bases and J by 4 bases, with 17 bases between them. CDR1 and CDR2 (germline): SGHTA, FQGNSA. CDR3 bases: TGTGCCAGCAGCCCGGAGTCTGGAAGGTCCACCGGGGAGCTGTTTTTT. Protein sequence: CASSPESGRSTGELFF.

This clone was found once. The chain combines TRBV19 with TRBJ2-1; a possible D gene is TRBD2 (6 bases). CDR3 length: 13 amino acids. Looked up from germline, CDR1 is LNHDA and CDR2 is SQIVND (reference sequence). V shed 5 bases and J shed 4 bases, with 9 bases lying between them. The CDR3 DNA reads TGTGCCAGTAGTCCGGACTATTACAATGAGCAGTTCTTC. It encodes CASSPDYYNEQFF.

The chain recombines TRBV19 with TRBJ2-7; 12 bases line up with TRBD2. This CDR3 contains 15 residues. V dropped 6 bases and J dropped 3; count of bases not matched to a gene: 6. Germline V gene data show CDR1 as LNHDA and CDR2 as SQIVND (reference sequence). In nucleotides, the CDR3 is TGTGCCAGTAGGTCTACTAGCGGGAGGTTCTACGAGCAGTACTTC. It translates to CASRSTSGRFYEQYF.

The J gene is TRBJ2-7, the V gene TRBV29-1; 7 bases align to TRBD1. V lost 3 bases, J lost 1 base, and 0 bases stayed unmatched. Germline assignment: CDR1 SQVTM and CDR2 ANQGSEA. The CDR3 sequence is 12 residues long. Here the CDR3 reads CSVETGSYEQYF. CDR3 sequence (DNA): TGCAGCGTTGAGACAGGGTCCTACGAGCAGTACTTC.

The sample holds a few counts of this clone. The genes are TRBV11-2 and TRBJ2-3; no definite D call. The CDR3 runs 12 residues. Germline values: CDR1 SGHAT, CDR2 FQNNGV. V dropped 4 bases and J dropped 9 bases, with 11 bases sitting between them. The CDR3 nucleotides read TGTGCCAGCAGCTCGACCTCGAAGACGCAGTATTTT. Translation gives CASSSTSKTQYF.

The J gene is TRBJ2-2, the V gene TRBV11-2; D ambiguous. From germline, CDR1 is SGHAT and CDR2 FQNNGV. The CDR3 extends over 14 amino acids. V dropped 8 bases and J dropped 0 bases, with 10 bases sitting between them. The CDR3 here is CASVEDANTGELFF. In DNA form, the CDR3 reads TGTGCCAGCGTTGAGGACGCGAACACCGGGGAGCTGTTTTTT.

This clone appeared a single time. The V call is TRBV11-2, the J call TRBJ2-7, with 8 bases fitting TRBD2. This CDR3 is built from 17 residues. Germline V CDR1 and CDR2: SGHAT, FQNNGV. J was trimmed by 5 bases and V by 1 base; bases with no gene match: 13. The CDR3 here is CASSLGEGMGLVHEQYF. CDR3 bases: TGTGCCAGCAGCTTAGGGGAGGGTATGGGACTAGTCCACGAGCAGTACTTC. Looking up the rest from reference TRBV11-2 and TRBJ2-7 gives the full variable domain: EAGVAQSPRYKIIEKRQSVAFWCNPISGHATLYWYQQILGQGPKLLIQFQNNGVVDDSQLPKDRFSAERLKGVDSTLKIQPAKLEDSAVYLCASSLGEGMGLVHEQYFGPGTRLTVT.

The chain employs TRBV10-3 and TRBJ1-2; D might be TRBD1 (6 bases). Germline CDR1 is ENHRY and CDR2 is SYGVKD. Trimming pared 10 bases from V and 5 bases from J, leaving 14 bases between. The CDR3 has 12 amino acids. This CDR3 is CATKQGPYGYTF. In nucleotides, the CDR3 is TGTGCCACAAAACAGGGCCCATATGGCTACACCTTC.